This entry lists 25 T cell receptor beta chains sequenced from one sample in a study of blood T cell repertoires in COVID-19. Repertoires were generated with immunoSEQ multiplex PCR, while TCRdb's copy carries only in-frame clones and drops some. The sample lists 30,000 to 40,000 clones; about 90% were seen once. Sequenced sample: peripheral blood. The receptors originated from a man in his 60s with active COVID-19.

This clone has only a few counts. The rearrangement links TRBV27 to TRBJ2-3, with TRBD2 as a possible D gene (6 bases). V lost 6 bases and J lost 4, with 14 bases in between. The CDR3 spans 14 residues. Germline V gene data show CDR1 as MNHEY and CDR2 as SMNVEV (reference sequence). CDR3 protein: CASRGLPRADTQYF. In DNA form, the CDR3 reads TGTGCCAGCAGGGGACTTCCGAGGGCAGATACGCAGTATTTT.

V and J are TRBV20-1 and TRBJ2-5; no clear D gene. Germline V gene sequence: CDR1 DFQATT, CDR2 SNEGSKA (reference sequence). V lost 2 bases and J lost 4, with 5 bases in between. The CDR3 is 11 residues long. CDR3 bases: TGCAGTGCTAGAATATTAGAGACCCAGTACTTC. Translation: CSARILETQYF.

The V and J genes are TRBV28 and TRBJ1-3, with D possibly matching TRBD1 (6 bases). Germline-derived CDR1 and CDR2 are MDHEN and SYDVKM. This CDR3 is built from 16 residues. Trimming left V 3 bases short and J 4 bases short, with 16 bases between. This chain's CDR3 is CASSLLGGRGGNTIYF. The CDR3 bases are TGTGCCAGCAGTTTGTTGGGGGGGCGCGGCGGAAACACCATATATTTT.

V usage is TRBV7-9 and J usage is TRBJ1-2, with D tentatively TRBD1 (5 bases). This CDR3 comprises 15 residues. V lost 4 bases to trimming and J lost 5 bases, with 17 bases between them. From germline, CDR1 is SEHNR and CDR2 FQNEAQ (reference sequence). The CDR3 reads CASSWNQGSGYGYTF. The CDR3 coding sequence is TGTGCCAGCAGCTGGAACCAGGGATCTGGGTATGGCTACACCTTC. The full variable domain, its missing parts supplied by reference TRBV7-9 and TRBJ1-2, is DTGVSQNPRHKITKRGQNVTFRCDPISEHNRLYWYRQTLGQGPEFLTYFQNEAQLEKSRLLSDRFSAERPKGSFSTLEIQRTEQGDSAMYLCASSWNQGSGYGYTFGSGTRLTVV.

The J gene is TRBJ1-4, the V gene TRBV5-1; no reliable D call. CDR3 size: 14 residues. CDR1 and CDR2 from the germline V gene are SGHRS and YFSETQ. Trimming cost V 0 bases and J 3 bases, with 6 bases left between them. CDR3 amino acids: CASSLGQANEKLFF. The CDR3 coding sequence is TGCGCCAGCAGCTTGGGGCAGGCTAATGAAAAACTGTTTTTT.

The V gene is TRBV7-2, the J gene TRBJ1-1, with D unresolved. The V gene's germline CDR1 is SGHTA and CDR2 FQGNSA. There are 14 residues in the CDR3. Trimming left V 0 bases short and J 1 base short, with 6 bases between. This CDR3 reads CASSLANRNTEAFF. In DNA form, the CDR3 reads TGTGCCAGCAGCTTAGCCAACAGGAACACTGAAGCTTTCTTT. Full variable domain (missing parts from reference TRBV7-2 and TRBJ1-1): GAGVSQSPSNKVTEKGKDVELRCDPISGHTALYWYRQSLGQGLEFLIYFQGNSAPDKSGLPSDRFSAERTGGSVSTLTIQRTQQEDSAVYLCASSLANRNTEAFFGQGTRLTVV.

The DNA of the CDR3 is TGCAGCGTCAGGCGTGCAGATACGCAGTATTTT. Protein sequence: CSVRRADTQYF. V gene TRBV29-1 combines with J gene TRBJ2-3; D is unresolved. The CDR3 is 11 residues long. Germline-derived CDR1 and CDR2 are SQVTM and ANQGSEA. The germline V and J ends were trimmed by 6 bases and 4 bases, with 8 bases remaining between them.

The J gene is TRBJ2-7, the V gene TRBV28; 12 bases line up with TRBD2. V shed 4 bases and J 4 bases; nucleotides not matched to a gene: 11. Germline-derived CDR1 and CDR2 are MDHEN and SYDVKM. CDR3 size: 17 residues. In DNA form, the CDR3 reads TGTGCCAGCAGTTCGACTAGCGGGAGAGCCTCCGGGTACGAGCAGTACTTC. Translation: CASSSTSGRASGYEQYF.

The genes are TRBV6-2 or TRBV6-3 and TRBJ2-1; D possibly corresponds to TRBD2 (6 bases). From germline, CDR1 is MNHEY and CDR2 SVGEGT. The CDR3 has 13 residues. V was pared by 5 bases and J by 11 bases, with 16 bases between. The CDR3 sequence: CASSIHGRPKQFF. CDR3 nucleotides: TGTGCCAGCAGTATTCACGGGAGACCTAAGCAGTTCTTC.

This chain's CDR3 is CASSGRAGNDNYGYTF. The CDR3 nucleotides are TGTGCCAGCAGTGGGCGGGCGGGGAACGATAACTATGGCTACACCTTC. V is TRBV27 and J is TRBJ1-2, with D hard to call. CDR1 is MNHEY and CDR2 is SMNVEV in the germline V gene (reference sequence). The V gene lost 5 bases and the J gene lost 1 base, with 17 bases spanning the gap. This CDR3 has 16 residues.

The DNA for the CDR3 is TGTGCCAGCTCACTCATCGGGAGGAGCCCCAGGGATACGCAGTATTTT. Translated: CASSLIGRSPRDTQYF. The chain carries TRBV18 and TRBJ2-3; 7 bases map to TRBD2. The length of the CDR3 is 16 residues. Trimming took 4 bases from V and 6 from J; bases not matched to a gene: 13. The germline V gene encodes CDR1 KGHSH and CDR2 LQKENI.

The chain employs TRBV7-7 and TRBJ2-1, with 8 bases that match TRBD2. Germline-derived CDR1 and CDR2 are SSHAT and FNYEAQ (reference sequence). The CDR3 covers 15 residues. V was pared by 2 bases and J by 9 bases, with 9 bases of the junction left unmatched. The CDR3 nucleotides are TGTGCCAGCAGCTTACTAGCGGGTGAAAGGGGTGAGCAGTTCTTC. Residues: CASSLLAGERGEQFF.

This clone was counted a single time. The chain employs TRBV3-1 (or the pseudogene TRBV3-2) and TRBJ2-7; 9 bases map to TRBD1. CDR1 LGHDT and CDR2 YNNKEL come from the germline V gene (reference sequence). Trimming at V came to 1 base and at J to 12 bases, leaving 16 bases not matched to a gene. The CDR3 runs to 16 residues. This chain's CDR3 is CASSQGPSLRTGVLYF. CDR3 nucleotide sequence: TGTGCCAGCAGCCAAGGACCATCTCTACGGACAGGGGTTCTGTACTTC.

The CDR3 region is CASRAGLENTEAFF. The CDR3 DNA is TGTGCCAGTCGGGCGGGACTGGAAAACACTGAAGCTTTCTTT. This chain joins TRBV19 and TRBJ1-1; D may be TRBD1 (5 bases). V lost 8 bases, J lost 2 bases, and 15 bases lay in between. The germline V gene encodes CDR1 LNHDA and CDR2 SQIVND (reference sequence). The CDR3 is made up of 14 amino acids.

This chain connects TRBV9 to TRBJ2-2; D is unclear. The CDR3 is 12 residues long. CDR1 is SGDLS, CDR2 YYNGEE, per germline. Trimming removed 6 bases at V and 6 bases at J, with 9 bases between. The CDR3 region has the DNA TGTGCCAGCACCCACAGATCCGGGGAGCTGTTTTTT. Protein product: CASTHRSGELFF.

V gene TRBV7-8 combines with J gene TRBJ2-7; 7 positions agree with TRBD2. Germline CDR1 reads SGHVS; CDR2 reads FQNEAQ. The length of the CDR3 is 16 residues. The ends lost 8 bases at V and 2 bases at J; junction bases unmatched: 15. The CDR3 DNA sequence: TGTGCCAGCCGACGGGGGGTGGGGCTAGCGGCCTACGAGCAGTACTTC. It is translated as CASRRGVGLAAYEQYF.

CDR3 in DNA: TGTGCCAGCAGCCTCACTAGGACCCACCCAGCTACGCAGTATTTT. It codes for CASSLTRTHPATQYF. V is TRBV7-8 and J is TRBJ2-3, with a tentative D call TRBD2 (5 bases). This CDR3 region has 15 residues. Germline V CDR1 and CDR2: SGHVS, FQNEAQ. V was trimmed by 5 bases and J by 8 bases, leaving 20 bases between them.

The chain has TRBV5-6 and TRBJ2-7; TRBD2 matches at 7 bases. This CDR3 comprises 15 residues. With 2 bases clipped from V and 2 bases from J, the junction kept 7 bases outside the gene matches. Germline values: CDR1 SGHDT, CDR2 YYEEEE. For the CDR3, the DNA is TGTGCCAGCAGCTTTTTAGGGACTATTGCCTACGAGCAGTACTTC. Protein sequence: CASSFLGTIAYEQYF.

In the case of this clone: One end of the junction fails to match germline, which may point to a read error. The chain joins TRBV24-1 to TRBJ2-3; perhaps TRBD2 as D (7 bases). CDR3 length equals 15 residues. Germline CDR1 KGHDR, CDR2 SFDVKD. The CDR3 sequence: CAASDGGGGTDTQYF. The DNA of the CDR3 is TGTGCCGCCAGTGACGGAGGGGGGGGCACAGATACGCAGTATTTT.

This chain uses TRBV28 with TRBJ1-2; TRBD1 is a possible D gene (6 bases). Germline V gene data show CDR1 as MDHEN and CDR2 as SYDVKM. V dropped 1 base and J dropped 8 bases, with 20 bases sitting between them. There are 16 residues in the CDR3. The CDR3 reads CASSLSGGQVGRGYTF. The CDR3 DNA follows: TGTGCCAGCAGTTTATCGGGGGGGCAGGTCGGACGGGGCTACACCTTC.

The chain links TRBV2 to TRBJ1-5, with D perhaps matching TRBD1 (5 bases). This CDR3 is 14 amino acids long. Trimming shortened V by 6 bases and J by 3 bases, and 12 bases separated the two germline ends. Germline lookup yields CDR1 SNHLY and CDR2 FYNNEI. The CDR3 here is CASRWGGNNQPQHF. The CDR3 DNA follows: TGTGCCAGCAGATGGGGGGGGAACAATCAGCCCCAGCATTTT.

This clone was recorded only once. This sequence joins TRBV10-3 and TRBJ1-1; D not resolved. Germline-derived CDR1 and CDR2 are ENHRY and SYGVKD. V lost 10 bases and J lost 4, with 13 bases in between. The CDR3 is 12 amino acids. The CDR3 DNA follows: TGTGCCACCAACCGGGGTGGCACTGAAGCTTTCTTT. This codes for CATNRGGTEAFF.

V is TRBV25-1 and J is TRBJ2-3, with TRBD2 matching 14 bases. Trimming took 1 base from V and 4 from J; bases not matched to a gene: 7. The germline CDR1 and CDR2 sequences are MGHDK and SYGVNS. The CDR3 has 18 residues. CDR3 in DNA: TGTGCCAGCAGTGAATCCCAAGGACTAGCGGGAGGCCCAGATACGCAGTATTTT. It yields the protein CASSESQGLAGGPDTQYF.

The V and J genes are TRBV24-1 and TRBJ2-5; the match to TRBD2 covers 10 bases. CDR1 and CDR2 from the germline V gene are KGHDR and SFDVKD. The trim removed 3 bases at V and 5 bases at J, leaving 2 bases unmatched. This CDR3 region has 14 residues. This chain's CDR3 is CATSDRTSGETQYF. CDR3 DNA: TGTGCCACCAGTGATCGGACTAGCGGCGAGACCCAGTACTTC.

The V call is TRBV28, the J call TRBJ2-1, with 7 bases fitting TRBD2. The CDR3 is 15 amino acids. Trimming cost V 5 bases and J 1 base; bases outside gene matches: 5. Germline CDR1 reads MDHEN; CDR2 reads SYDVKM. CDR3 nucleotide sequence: TGTGCCAGCAGTGTCCCGGGGGGATCCTACAATGAGCAGTTCTTC. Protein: CASSVPGGSYNEQFF. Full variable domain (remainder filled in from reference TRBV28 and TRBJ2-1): DVKVTQSSRYLVKRTGEKVFLECVQDMDHENMFWYRQDPGLGLRLIYFSYDVKMKEKGDIPEGYSVSREKKERFSLILESASTNQTSMYLCASSVPGGSYNEQFFGPGTRLTVL.